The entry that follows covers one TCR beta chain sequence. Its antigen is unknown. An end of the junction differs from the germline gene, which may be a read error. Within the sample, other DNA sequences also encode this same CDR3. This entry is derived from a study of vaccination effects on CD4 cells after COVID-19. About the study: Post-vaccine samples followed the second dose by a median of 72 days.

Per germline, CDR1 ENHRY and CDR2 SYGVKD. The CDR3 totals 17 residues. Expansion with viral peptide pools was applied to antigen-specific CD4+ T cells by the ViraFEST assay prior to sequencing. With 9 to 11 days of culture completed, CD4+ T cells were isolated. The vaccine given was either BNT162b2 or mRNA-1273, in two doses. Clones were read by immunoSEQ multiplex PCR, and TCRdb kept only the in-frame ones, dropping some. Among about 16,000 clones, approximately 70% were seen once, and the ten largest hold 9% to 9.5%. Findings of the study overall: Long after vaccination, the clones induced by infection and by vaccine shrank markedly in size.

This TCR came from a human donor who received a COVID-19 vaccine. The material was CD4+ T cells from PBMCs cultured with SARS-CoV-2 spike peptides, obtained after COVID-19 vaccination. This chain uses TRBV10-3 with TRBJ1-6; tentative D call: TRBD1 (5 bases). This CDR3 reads CAISPAGGKRENSPLHF. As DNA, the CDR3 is TGTGCCATCAGCCCGGCTGGGGGGAAGAGGGAGAATTCACCCCTTCACTTT.